These 27 T cell receptor beta chains came from one sample sequenced in a study of cytomegalovirus exposure and HLA in healthy donors. Primers for the PCR totalled 60 Vbeta and 13 Jbeta. Only in-frame clones appear in the TCRdb table, and some are missing; sequencing was by immunoSEQ multiplex PCR. Found here are fewer than 100,000 clones, 78% of them singletons; the top ten hold approximately 0.83%. The sequenced sample consisted of PBMCs. The source of these receptors is a woman aged 60-75 years in good health and CMV-seronegative.

The V gene is TRBV7-2, the J gene TRBJ1-5, with 7 bases that match TRBD1. This CDR3 region has 15 residues. V lost 5 bases to trimming and J lost 6 bases; unmatched junction nucleotides: 10. CDR1 is SGHTA and CDR2 is FQGNSA in the germline V gene. CDR3 in DNA: TGTGCCAGCAGCCGAGGGGACAGTTTCTTTCAGCCCCAGCATTTT. Amino acid sequence: CASSRGDSFFQPQHF.

The sample holds one count of this clone. The V and J genes are TRBV7-9 and TRBJ1-1, with D perhaps matching TRBD1 (6 bases). Germline-derived CDR1 and CDR2 are SEHNR and FQNEAQ (reference sequence). V lost 5 bases, J lost 1 base, and 11 bases lay in between. The CDR3 is 14 residues long. The CDR3 loop is CASSTQQGNTEAFF. The CDR3 nucleotides are TGTGCCAGCAGCACCCAACAGGGGAACACTGAAGCTTTCTTT.

The V and J genes are TRBV9 and TRBJ2-5; perhaps TRBD1 as D (6 bases). Trimming took 0 bases from V and 3 from J, leaving 6 bases between them. Germline loops: CDR1 SGDLS, CDR2 YYNGEE. The CDR3 totals 13 residues. The CDR3 region has the DNA TGTGCCAGCAGCGTAGGGACAGAAGAGACCCAGTACTTC. Protein sequence: CASSVGTEETQYF.

The CDR3 here is CASSLGGSWNTEAFF. The CDR3, as DNA: TGTGCCAGCAGCTTAGGCGGCAGCTGGAACACTGAAGCTTTCTTT. The chain has TRBV7-2 and TRBJ1-1; D is undetermined. CDR1 is SGHTA and CDR2 is FQGNSA in the germline V gene. CDR3 length: 15 amino acids. Trimming left V 1 base short and J 1 base short, with 10 bases between.

The J gene is TRBJ2-3, the V gene TRBV29-1; 11 positions match TRBD2. Trimming cost V 4 bases and J 5 bases; bases outside gene matches: 8. Per the germline V gene, CDR1 is SQVTM and CDR2 is ANQGSEA. This CDR3 region has 15 residues. The CDR3 DNA sequence: TGCAGCGTTGCCCAACTAGCGGGAGTGGTAGATACGCAGTATTTT. Amino acid sequence: CSVAQLAGVVDTQYF.

J is TRBJ2-2 and V is TRBV5-1; D possibly corresponds to TRBD2 (6 bases). CDR1 SGHRS and CDR2 YFSETQ come from the germline V gene. There are 16 residues in the CDR3. The V end was cut by 0 bases, the J end by 0 bases, with 9 bases between. The CDR3: CASSLAPGANTGELFF. The CDR3, as DNA: TGCGCCAGCAGCTTGGCCCCGGGAGCGAACACCGGGGAGCTGTTTTTT.

This clone was observed a handful of times. The chain combines TRBV27 with TRBJ1-2, with 7 bases that match TRBD1. V lost 5 bases and J lost 10; bases outside the gene matches: 10. Germline loops: CDR1 MNHEY, CDR2 SMNVEV (reference sequence). The CDR3 consists of 13 residues. CDR3 coding DNA: TGTGCCAGCAGTCCCTCGACAGGGTACGACTACACCTTC. As protein: CASSPSTGYDYTF.

This clone was seen once. V is TRBV15 and J is TRBJ2-3; unclear D gene. This CDR3 contains 16 residues. Germline CDR1 reads LNHNV; CDR2 reads YYDKDF (reference sequence). V was shortened by 7 bases and J by 1 base, with 18 bases between the two germline ends. CDR3 in DNA: TGTGCCACCAATAACCGACACCTAAGTGGCACAGATACGCAGTATTTT. As protein: CATNNRHLSGTDTQYF. Full variable domain (missing parts from reference TRBV15 and TRBJ2-3): DAMVIQNPRYQVTQFGKPVTLSCSQTLNHNVMYWYQQKSSQAPKLLFHYYDKDFNNEADTPDNFQSRRPNTSFCFLDIRSPGLGDTAMYLCATNNRHLSGTDTQYFGPGTRLTVL.

The chain couples TRBV5-1 to TRBJ2-2, with D unresolved. Germline-derived CDR1 and CDR2 are SGHRS and YFSETQ. Trimming removed 0 bases at V and 3 bases at J, with 6 bases between. This CDR3 has 14 residues. This chain's CDR3 is CASSLALDTGELFF. CDR3 nucleotides: TGCGCCAGCAGCTTGGCCCTAGACACCGGGGAGCTGTTTTTT.

The CDR3 is CAWSRLRLGPYEQYF. CDR3 nucleotide sequence: TGTGCCTGGTCGCGATTGAGACTAGGTCCGTACGAGCAGTACTTC. The chain recombines TRBV30 with TRBJ2-7; a weak D match, TRBD2 (6 bases). Germline V lookup: CDR1 GTSNPN, CDR2 SVGIG (reference sequence). This CDR3 is built from 15 residues. V lost 5 bases and J 4 bases, leaving 21 bases between the germline ends.

This chain uses TRBV5-1 with TRBJ2-1; 10 bases are shared with TRBD2. V shed 4 bases and J 9 bases; nucleotides not matched to a gene: 13. Germline CDR1 reads SGHRS; CDR2 reads YFSETQ. The CDR3 spans 16 residues. The CDR3 DNA reads TGCGCCAGCAGCAGTGCTAGCGGGAGCCTTTTCAGTGAGCAGTTCTTC. Its protein product is CASSSASGSLFSEQFF.

The CDR3 loop is CASRLGTEGPQHF. The CDR3 region has the DNA TGTGCCAGCAGGCTTGGGACTGAGGGCCCCCAGCATTTT. The chain carries TRBV21-1 and TRBJ1-5. TRBV21-1 is flagged as a pseudogene. CDR3 length: 13 residues.

V gene TRBV6-5 combines with J gene TRBJ2-7; a possible D gene is TRBD2 (5 bases). V was clipped by 2 bases and J by 3 bases, with 5 bases between them. CDR1 and CDR2 (germline): MNHEY, SVGAGI. The CDR3 has 12 residues. CDR3 bases: TGTGCCAGCAGTTACGCGGGCTACGAGCAGTACTTC. It translates to CASSYAGYEQYF.

This chain connects TRBV6-5 to TRBJ1-1, with 10 bases lining up with TRBD1. With V trimmed by 7 bases and J by 10 bases, 6 bases remained unmatched. Germline V gives CDR1 MNHEY, CDR2 SVGAGI. CDR3 length: 12 amino acids. CDR3 nucleotides: TGTGCCAGCACTGACAGGGGGCTCGTAGCTTTCTTT. This codes for CASTDRGLVAFF.

This chain connects TRBV5-1 to TRBJ2-5, with 7 bases matching TRBD1. In germline, CDR1 is SGHRS, CDR2 YFSETQ. The CDR3 has 15 amino acids. The J segment lost 4 bases and the V segment lost 0 bases, leaving 6 bases of the junction unmatched. The CDR3 loop is CASSLAETGTETQYF. For the CDR3, the DNA is TGCGCCAGCAGCTTGGCGGAGACAGGGACAGAGACCCAGTACTTC. Complete variable domain (other parts from reference TRBV5-1 and TRBJ2-5): KAGVTQTPRYLIKTRGQQVTLSCSPISGHRSVSWYQQTPGQGLQFLFEYFSETQRNKGNFPGRFSGRQFSNSRSEMNVSTLELGDSALYLCASSLAETGTETQYFGPGTRLLVL.

The genes are TRBV4-3 and TRBJ2-5; the D gene is possibly TRBD2 (6 bases). Near its end, the DNA agrees better with TRBJ2-7, so the J call may be wrong. The V gene's germline CDR1 is LGHNA and CDR2 YSLEER. This CDR3 contains 14 residues. This chain's CDR3 is CASSQAEGVNEQYF. Here the CDR3 DNA reads TGCGCCAGCAGCCAAGCGGAGGGAGTTAACGAGCAGTACTTC.

V and J are TRBV5-4 and TRBJ2-1; a weak D match, TRBD2 (5 bases). Germline V lookup: CDR1 SGHNT, CDR2 YYREEE (reference sequence). The ends were cut back, 3 bases at V and 0 bases at J, with 13 bases in the middle. The CDR3 totals 16 residues. Here the CDR3 DNA reads TGTGCCAGCAGCTCCCTGGGCGGGCACTCCTACAATGAGCAGTTCTTC. It translates to CASSSLGGHSYNEQFF.

This clone was seen a handful of times. The chain joins TRBV5-3 to TRBJ1-3; D remains unclear. TRBV5-3 is sorted into the ORF group, with uncertain function. V shed 4 bases and J shed 4 bases, with 12 bases lying between them. There are 14 residues in the CDR3. CDR3 nucleotide sequence: TGTGCCAGAAGCACCCTCCGAGCGGGAAACACCATATATTTT. Protein: CARSTLRAGNTIYF.

The genes are TRBV10-2 and TRBJ1-2; TRBD1 is a possible D gene (6 bases). This CDR3 is built from 14 residues. Deletions cut 4 bases from V and 6 bases from J, with 15 bases between. Germline CDR1 is WSHSY and CDR2 is SAAADI. The CDR3: CASSGGGGADGYTF. For the CDR3, the DNA is TGCGCCAGCAGTGGTGGCGGGGGCGCGGATGGCTACACCTTC.

A few counts support this clone. This chain joins TRBV4-3 and TRBJ2-7; weak D call: TRBD1 (6 bases). The CDR3 spans 15 residues. In germline, CDR1 is LGHNA, CDR2 YSLEER. Trimming took off 0 bases at V and 5 bases at J, with 14 bases between the two ends. The CDR3 reads CASSQEGRGSDEQYF. CDR3 nucleotide sequence: TGCGCCAGCAGCCAAGAGGGCAGGGGTTCCGACGAGCAGTACTTC.

The V gene is TRBV28, the J gene TRBJ1-2; 10 bases align to TRBD1. The CDR3 totals 13 residues. Germline values: CDR1 MDHEN, CDR2 SYDVKM. V lost 5 bases to trimming and J lost 7 bases; unmatched junction nucleotides: 4. Here the CDR3 reads CASSAGTGAGYTF. The CDR3 DNA reads as TGTGCCAGCAGTGCCGGGACAGGGGCTGGCTACACCTTC.

This rearrangement joins TRBV6-1 to TRBJ2-3, with D perhaps matching TRBD1 (6 bases). Trimming took off 0 bases at V and 1 base at J, with 26 bases between the two ends. Germline V gene data show CDR1 as MNHNS and CDR2 as SASEGT. The CDR3 sequence is 21 residues long. DNA of the CDR3: TGTGCCAGCAGTGAAGCCCATATGGAAAAGGGGGTACTAGGAGGCACAGATACGCAGTATTTT. This codes for CASSEAHMEKGVLGGTDTQYF.

The V and J genes are TRBV7-2 and TRBJ1-1; D is uncertain. CDR1 is SGHTA, CDR2 FQGNSA, per germline. The V end lost 3 bases, the J end lost 6 bases, and 14 bases lay between the germline ends. This CDR3 is 14 amino acids long. CDR3 sequence (DNA): TGTGCCAGCAGCTTTCAAGGCGGCACCTCTGAAGCTTTCTTT. It specifies CASSFQGGTSEAFF.

The chain couples TRBV11-2 to TRBJ2-2; 9 positions agree with TRBD1. Germline values: CDR1 SGHAT, CDR2 FQNNGV. V lost 4 bases to trimming and J lost 4 bases; unmatched junction nucleotides: 4. The CDR3 loop spans 15 amino acids. The CDR3 sequence: CASSSGTGFTGELFF. In DNA, the CDR3 is TGTGCCAGCAGCTCCGGGACAGGGTTCACCGGGGAGCTGTTTTTT.

The chain carries TRBV7-2 and TRBJ1-4, with 7 positions matching TRBD1. V lost 1 base and J lost 14; bases outside the gene matches: 13. The length of the CDR3 is 15 residues. Germline V gives CDR1 SGHTA, CDR2 FQGNSA. The CDR3 bases are TGTGCCAGCAGCTTAGAGGCTCGGCCAGGGGGATTGCTGTTTTTT. Protein sequence: CASSLEARPGGLLFF.

The rearrangement links TRBV30 to TRBJ2-1; TRBD2 matches 7 bases. V dropped 2 bases and J dropped 9; count of bases not matched to a gene: 7. CDR3 length: 13 residues. Germline V gene sequence: CDR1 GTSNPN, CDR2 SVGIG (reference sequence). CDR3 in DNA: TGTGCCTGGAGTAGCGGGAATCTTAGTGAGCAGTTCTTC. It encodes CAWSSGNLSEQFF.

This rearrangement joins TRBV6-5 to TRBJ1-2, with D possibly being TRBD1 (6 bases). The CDR3 loop spans 14 amino acids. V was cut by 8 bases and J by 0 bases, with 13 bases left in between. The germline V gene encodes CDR1 MNHEY and CDR2 SVGAGI. The CDR3 DNA reads as TGTGCCAGCCGGGAACAGGGAGCTAACTATGGCTACACCTTC. Translating it yields CASREQGANYGYTF.